This passage covers 24 T cell receptor beta chains from one sample sequenced in a study of Graves' ophthalmopathy and Graves' hyperthyroidism. The sequenced template was RNA, covering the TCR beta CDR3 region. First-round RT-PCR employed HTBI primers, with a second-round multiplex PCR after it. MiXCR, applied by TCRdb to the multiplex PCR reads, yields one record per CDR3 protein. The table includes about 700,000 distinct CDR3 sequences, approximately 40% detected once. The sequencing input was peripheral blood. The receptors were sampled from an adult man with Graves' ophthalmopathy.

This clonotype was detected only a few times. The V call is TRBV6-6, the J call TRBJ2-7, with 7 nucleotides matching TRBD1. Per germline, CDR1 MNHNY and CDR2 SVGAGI (reference sequence). The trim removed 7 bases at V and 6 bases at J, leaving 9 bases unmatched. The CDR3 loop spans 13 amino acids. CDR3 region: CASNPTGKSEQYF. CDR3 DNA sequence: TGTGCCAGCAACCCGACAGGGAAGTCCGAGCAGTACTTC.

This clonotype was found many times. The V gene is TRBV29-1, the J gene TRBJ2-5; 8 bases align to TRBD2. The germline V gene has CDR1 SQVTM and CDR2 ANQGSEA. The CDR3 length is 14 residues. Trimming at V came to 7 bases and at J to 2 bases, leaving 9 bases not matched to a gene. CDR3 region: CSAQRTSKQETQYF. The CDR3 coding sequence is TGCAGCGCTCAAAGGACTAGCAAACAAGAGACCCAGTACTTC.

Concerning this clonotype itself: This clone may be a read error of a much larger clone one base away. This chain connects TRBV10-1 to TRBJ2-7, with D possibly matching TRBD2 (5 bases). The CDR3 spans 13 residues. Germline lookup yields CDR1 WNHNN and CDR2 SYGVQD (reference sequence). CDR3 residues: CASSESGFYKQYF. The CDR3 coding sequence is TGCGCCAGCAGTGAATCGGGATTCTACAAGCAGTACTTC.

This sequence joins TRBV2 and TRBJ2-7, with TRBD1 matching 9 bases. V gave up 4 bases and J gave up 0 bases; unmatched junction bases: 7. Germline V CDR1 and CDR2: SNHLY, FYNNEI. This CDR3 is built from 16 residues. DNA of the CDR3: TGTGCCAGCAGTGTACGGGACAGGGTCTTCTCCTACGAGCAGTACTTC. Its translation is CASSVRDRVFSYEQYF.

This clonotype was detected only a few times. The chain has TRBV4-3 and TRBJ1-2; D call uncertain. With 0 bases removed from V and 8 bases from J, the gap between germline ends came to 4 bases. Germline lookup yields CDR1 LGHNA and CDR2 YSLEER. The CDR3 runs to 11 residues. CDR3 residues: CASSQDLGYTF. DNA for the CDR3: TGCGCCAGCAGCCAAGATCTCGGCTACACCTTC.

This clonotype appeared once. V and J are TRBV7-9 and TRBJ1-2; possible D gene TRBD1, 5 bases. Trimming took 4 bases from V and 2 from J, leaving 14 bases between them. Germline CDR1 reads SEHNR; CDR2 reads FQNEAQ (reference sequence). The CDR3 extends over 15 amino acids. This CDR3 reads CASSSPRGGNYGYTF. CDR3 DNA sequence: TGTGCCAGCAGCTCACCCCGGGGGGGGAACTATGGCTACACCTTC.

V and J are TRBV24-1 and TRBJ1-5, with D unclear. The V and J ends lost 11 bases and 0 bases respectively, with 19 bases between them. The CDR3 has 16 residues. In germline, CDR1 is KGHDR, CDR2 SFDVKD. CDR3 protein: CASTPGKGVSNQPQHF. For the CDR3, the DNA is TGTGCCAGCACCCCCGGTAAGGGAGTTAGCAATCAGCCCCAGCATTTT.

This clonotype was detected only a few times. The chain couples TRBV2 to TRBJ2-7; 8 positions agree with TRBD2. CDR1 is SNHLY and CDR2 is FYNNEI in the germline V gene. The CDR3 totals 15 residues. V shed 5 bases and J 3 bases; nucleotides not matched to a gene: 9. In DNA form, the CDR3 reads TGTGCCAGCAGTTATTTGACTAGCGAGTACTACGAGCAGTACTTC. Its translation is CASSYLTSEYYEQYF.

V gene TRBV9 combines with J gene TRBJ1-1; D unresolved. The V gene lost 7 bases and the J gene lost 8 bases, with 18 bases spanning the gap. The CDR3 is 13 residues long. Germline V gene sequence: CDR1 SGDLS, CDR2 YYNGEE. In DNA form, the CDR3 reads TGTGCCAGCTCACCTGATAGGGCGGTGGAAGCTTTCTTT. Translating gives CASSPDRAVEAFF.

The V call is TRBV9, the J call TRBJ1-6; tentative D call: TRBD1 (5 bases). The germline V and J ends were trimmed by 5 bases and 7 bases, with 13 bases remaining between them. Germline values: CDR1 SGDLS, CDR2 YYNGEE. The CDR3 has 14 amino acids. Here the CDR3 reads CASRDPGHNSPLHF. DNA of the CDR3: TGTGCCAGCAGAGATCCAGGGCACAATTCACCCCTCCACTTT.

The chain couples TRBV29-1 to TRBJ1-2; 7 bases fit TRBD1. The V and J ends lost 5 bases and 8 bases, in that order; junction bases with no gene match: 8. The germline V gene encodes CDR1 SQVTM and CDR2 ANQGSEA. This CDR3 comprises 12 residues. CDR3 protein: CSVRQGGRGYTF. In nucleotides, the CDR3 is TGCAGCGTTCGACAGGGAGGTAGGGGCTACACCTTC.

This clonotype occurred many times. The V call is TRBV7-8, the J call TRBJ2-5, with D perhaps TRBD2 (5 bases). Germline V CDR1 and CDR2: SGHVS, FQNEAQ. The CDR3 loop spans 13 amino acids. Trimming pared 5 bases from V and 1 base from J, leaving 8 bases between. The CDR3 coding sequence is TGTGCCAGCAGCGAAACTAGCCAAGAGACCCAGTACTTC. This encodes CASSETSQETQYF. The full variable domain, in which reference TRBV7-8 and TRBJ2-5 provide the parts outside the CDR3, is GAGVSQSPRYKVAKRGQDVALRCDPISGHVSLFWYQQALGQGPEFLTYFQNEAQLDKSGLPSDRFFAERPEGSVSTLKIQRTQQEDSAVYLCASSETSQETQYFGPGTRLLVL.

This clonotype came up a few times. The chain carries TRBV10-3 and TRBJ2-6; weak D call: TRBD2 (5 bases). This CDR3 is 16 amino acids long. The germline CDR1 and CDR2 sequences are ENHRY and SYGVKD. The V end lost 8 bases, the J end lost 1 base, and 15 bases lay between the germline ends. The CDR3 loop is CAIQLGLRSGANVLTF. CDR3 DNA: TGTGCCATCCAACTAGGGCTTCGGTCTGGGGCCAACGTCCTGACTTTC.

The chain couples TRBV4-3 to TRBJ2-7; no clear D gene. Looked up from germline, CDR1 is LGHNA and CDR2 is YSLEER. The CDR3 contains 13 residues. Trimming shortened V by 3 bases and J by 0 bases, and 6 bases separated the two germline ends. CDR3 in amino acids: CASSQTRSYEQYF. In DNA form, the CDR3 reads TGCGCCAGCAGCCAGACCCGCTCCTACGAGCAGTACTTC.

This clonotype was counted many times. This rearrangement joins TRBV15 to TRBJ2-7; D is possibly TRBD1 (6 bases). The CDR3 spans 13 residues. Germline assignment: CDR1 LNHNV and CDR2 YYDKDF (reference sequence). Trimming removed 1 base from V and 3 bases from J, with 7 bases in between. In nucleotides, the CDR3 is TGTGCCACCAGCAGAGCAGGGGTCTACGAGCAGTACTTC. Amino acid sequence: CATSRAGVYEQYF.

This sequence joins TRBV7-6 and TRBJ2-3, with D possibly being TRBD1 or TRBD2 (5 bases each). Germline CDR1 SGHVS, CDR2 FNYEAQ. V was trimmed by 5 bases and J by 14 bases, leaving 17 bases between them. This CDR3 has 12 residues. This CDR3 is CASSQRSGTPYF. DNA of the CDR3: TGTGCCAGCAGCCAACGCTCCGGGACCCCGTATTTT.

This clonotype was counted ten times or more. The chain employs TRBV29-1 and TRBJ2-7, with D possibly being TRBD1 (6 bases). The ends were cut back, 3 bases at V and 3 bases at J, with 12 bases in the middle. CDR3 length: 13 amino acids. The germline V gene has CDR1 SQVTM and CDR2 ANQGSEA. The CDR3 region is CSVDGQGIYEQYF. The CDR3 bases are TGCAGCGTTGATGGTCAGGGGATCTACGAGCAGTACTTC.

Turning to this clonotype: Being one base from a much bigger clone, this may be a read error. The chain combines TRBV7-2 with TRBJ1-3; D perhaps matches TRBD1 (6 bases). CDR1 is SGHTA and CDR2 is FQGNSA in the germline V gene. This CDR3 spans 16 amino acids. CDR3 sequence (DNA): TGTGCCAGCAACTTAGTTTTCCAGGGGCGAGGAAACACCATATATTTT. Residues: CASNLVFQGRGNTIYF.

The CDR3 protein is CASSEAGRLFETQYF. CDR3 sequence (DNA): TGTGCCAGCAGTGAAGCAGGCCGGTTGTTCGAGACCCAGTACTTC. The V gene is TRBV2, the J gene TRBJ2-5; unclear D gene. Germline V gives CDR1 SNHLY, CDR2 FYNNEI. The CDR3 covers 15 residues. V lost 0 bases to trimming and J lost 5 bases, with 13 bases between them.

This chain links TRBV19 with TRBJ2-7; 12 bases fit TRBD2. Germline V CDR1 and CDR2: LNHDA, SQIVND (reference sequence). The CDR3 extends over 17 amino acids. The V gene end was trimmed by 9 bases and the J gene end by 4 bases; junction bases not matched to a gene: 16. In nucleotides, the CDR3 is TGTGCCAGCAGTCCCCCTCGAACTAGCGGGAGGTGGTACGAGCAGTACTTC. Translating gives CASSPPRTSGRWYEQYF.

The chain has TRBV19 and TRBJ1-5; TRBD1 matches 10 bases. The CDR3 is 16 residues long. The V and J ends lost 6 bases and 6 bases, in that order; junction bases with no gene match: 11. CDR1 and CDR2 (germline): LNHDA, SQIVND (reference sequence). CDR3 residues: CASRRTGQGSGQPQHF. As DNA, the CDR3 is TGTGCCAGTAGAAGGACGGGACAGGGGTCGGGTCAGCCCCAGCATTTT.

The gene calls are TRBV20-1 and TRBJ2-3; tentative D call: TRBD2 (6 bases). CDR3 length: 14 residues. CDR1 and CDR2 from the germline V gene are DFQATT and SNEGSKA (reference sequence). Trimming cost V 1 base and J 0 bases, with 8 bases left between them. The CDR3 DNA reads as TGCAGTGCTAGAGGGAGCGGGAGCACAGATACGCAGTATTTT. The encoded protein is CSARGSGSTDTQYF.

This clonotype was counted a few times. V usage is TRBV10-3 and J usage is TRBJ2-7, with TRBD1 matching 8 bases. The V segment lost 7 bases and the J segment 6 bases; nucleotides outside the gene matches: 5. Germline CDR1 is ENHRY and CDR2 is SYGVKD. This CDR3 is built from 12 residues. The CDR3 DNA sequence: TGTGCCATCAAGGCAGGGGGCCCCGAGCAGTACTTC. Protein: CAIKAGGPEQYF.

Of note for this clonotype: The junction shows a germline mismatch at one end, possibly a read error. The V gene is TRBV10-3, the J gene TRBJ1-6; the D is unclear. The length of the CDR3 is 17 residues. Germline CDR1 and CDR2: ENHRY and SYGVKD. The CDR3 coding sequence is TGTGCCAGCAGTTTGACCGGCAGAAGCTCCTATAATTCACCCCTCCACTTT. It encodes CASSLTGRSSYNSPLHF.